These T cell receptor beta chains were read from a single sample in a study of identical twins. TCRdb re-derived calls from the 5' RACE reads in MiXCR, one entry per CDR3 protein. The table has around 570,000 distinct CDR3 sequences, around a tenth seen once. These data also formed part of another study, on yellow fever vaccine responses in identical twins.

The specimen sequenced was PBMCs. The receptor set was obtained from a woman aged 18-29 years in good health. The CDR3 runs from the conserved cysteine through the conserved F or W. The D gene is left open where the match is weak. Clone size appears in some rows only: once, few, many, or a class for an expanded clone.

>14|.|TRBJ2-2|many|TRBV29-1
TGCAGCGTTCCGGACCCTAAAACACTTGGGGAGCTGTTTTTT
CSVPDPKTLGELFF
>16|.|TRBJ2-2|.|TRBV18
TGTGCCAGCTCACCATGGAGCCTGGGTAGCACCGGGGAGCTGTTTTTT
CASSPWSLGSTGELFF
>12|.|TRBJ1-2|.|TRBV3-1
TGTGCCAGCAGCCAACATCCCCATGGCTACACCTTC
CASSQHPHGYTF
>16|TRBD2|TRBJ2-1|many|TRBV4-3
TGCGCCAGCAGCCAAGTTGGCGGGAGCTCCTACAATGAGCAGTTCTTC
CASSQVGGSSYNEQFF
>14|TRBD2|TRBJ2-7|many|TRBV5-1
TGCGCCAGCAGCTTTAGCGGGGGTGCCTACGAGCAGTACTTC
CASSFSGGAYEQYF
>15|.|TRBJ2-7|.|TRBV20-1
TGCTGTGCTTCGCGCGCGGTAGAGGGAGGCCACGAGCAGTACTTC
CCASRAVEGGHEQYF
>13|TRBD2|TRBJ2-7|.|TRBV20-1
TGCAGTGCTTCGACTAGCGGTTCCTACGAGCAGTACTTC
CSASTSGSYEQYF
>17|.|TRBJ2-1|few|TRBV4-1
TGCGCCAGCAGCCAAGATCTTTTATTAGCGATTGGGAATGAGCAGTTCTTC
CASSQDLLLAIGNEQFF
>13|.|TRBJ2-7|.|TRBV28
TGTGCCAGTCATCAGGGTACCACCTACGAGCAGTACTTC
CASHQGTTYEQYF
>14|.|TRBJ2-1|.|TRBV29-1
TGCAGCGTTGTCTTAGCGGCCTCCTACAATGAGCAGTTCTTC
CSVVLAASYNEQFF
>14|TRBD2|TRBJ2-7|many|TRBV29-1
TGCAGCGTCTCGCCTAGCGGGAGGGCCTACGAGCAGTACTTC
CSVSPSGRAYEQYF
>14|.|TRBJ2-6|few|TRBV20-1
TGCAGTGCGACGTCAGGGGTGTATGCCAACGTCCTGACTTTC
CSATSGVYANVLTF
>16|.|TRBJ2-7|many|TRBV28
TGTGCCAGCAGCTCTGGGGTGTTAGGGTACGGTTACGAGCAGTACTTC
CASSSGVLGYGYEQYF
>14|.|TRBJ1-2|few|TRBV7-9
TGTGCCAGCAGCCATAGTGACAGGTCTTATGGCTACACCTTC
CASSHSDRSYGYTF
>15|TRBD1|TRBJ2-1|many|TRBV12-3/TRBV12-4
TGTGCCAGCAGTTTGACGGGACAGGGGTTCAATGAGCAGTTCTTC
CASSLTGQGFNEQFF
>17|TRBD2|TRBJ2-1|many|TRBV4-3
TGCGCCAGCAGCCAGCGACTAGCGGGCGCTTATGTCCATGAGCAGTTCTTC
CASSQRLAGAYVHEQFF
>15|.|TRBJ2-3|many|TRBV5-1
TGCGCCAGCAGCGGTATCCAGGGGGGGACAGATACGCAGTATTTT
CASSGIQGGTDTQYF
>17|.|TRBJ2-1|few|TRBV5-1
TGCGCCAGCAGCTCCTTTAGGGGAGTCGGCTCCTACAATGAGCAGTTCTTC
CASSSFRGVGSYNEQFF
>13|.|TRBJ1-2|many|TRBV20-1
TGCAGTGCGCGGACAGAGCATAACTATGGCTACACCTTC
CSARTEHNYGYTF
>13|.|TRBJ2-6|few|TRBV10-3
TGTGCCATCAGTGGAGAAGGGGCCAACGTCCTGACTTTC
CAISGEGANVLTF
>15|TRBD2|TRBJ2-1|many|TRBV20-1
TGCAGTGTTCGGCTAGCGGGAGGTCGAAACAATGAGCAGTTCTTC
CSVRLAGGRNNEQFF
>17|TRBD2|TRBJ2-1|.|TRBV4-3
TGCGCCAGCAGCCCCCGACTAAGCGGGAGCCCTTTCGATGAGCAGTTCTTC
CASSPRLSGSPFDEQFF
>14|.|TRBJ1-5|few|TRBV2
TGTGCCAGCAGTGAAATACAGGGCAATCAGCCCCAGCATTTT
CASSEIQGNQPQHF
>12|.|TRBJ2-1|many|TRBV6-2/TRBV6-3
TGTGCCAGCAGTTACGGTTACAATGAGCAGTTCTTC
CASSYGYNEQFF
>12|TRBD1|TRBJ2-3|.|TRBV6-1
TGTGCCACCACGACAGGGGCAGATACGCAGTATTTT
CATTTGADTQYF
>14|.|TRBJ1-3|many|TRBV2
TGTGCCAGCAGCGTTCGGGTTGGTGGAAACACCATATATTTT
CASSVRVGGNTIYF
>14|TRBD1|TRBJ2-7|.|TRBV2
TGTGCCAGCAACGCTGGGACAGACTCCTACGAGCAGTACTTC
CASNAGTDSYEQYF